This passage covers 10 T cell receptor beta chains from one sample sequenced in a study of technical replicates of blood from several donors. TCRdb keeps only in-frame clones here, not all; method: immunoSEQ multiplex PCR. The sample has 80,000 or so clones, 90% to 95% seen once. The sample was T cells isolated from PBMCs. The receptors shown here come from a human donor in good health.

The chain carries TRBV28 and TRBJ1-4, with no clear D. The CDR3 length is 16 residues. V lost 2 bases and J lost 0, with 10 bases in between. The germline V gene encodes CDR1 MDHEN and CDR2 SYDVKM. The CDR3 nucleotides are TGTGCCAGCAGTTTAATCCCAACTACAACTAATGAAAAACTGTTTTTT. Translation gives CASSLIPTTTNEKLFF.

V and J are TRBV4-3 and TRBJ2-1, with 9 nucleotides matching TRBD2. Germline assignment: CDR1 LGHNA and CDR2 YSLEER. There are 15 residues in the CDR3. Germline trimming cut 1 base from V and 3 bases from J; bases unmatched to any gene: 1. The CDR3: CASSQVAGVYNEQFF. In nucleotides, the CDR3 is TGCGCCAGCAGCCAAGTAGCGGGGGTCTACAATGAGCAGTTCTTC.

This sequence joins TRBV6-5 and TRBJ1-3; 7 positions agree with TRBD1. V shed 5 bases and J 0 bases; nucleotides not matched to a gene: 4. The CDR3 contains 15 residues. CDR1 and CDR2 (germline): MNHEY, SVGAGI. The CDR3 DNA follows: TGTGCCAGCAGTGCCCCAGGGGGCTCTGGAAACACCATATATTTT. Protein: CASSAPGGSGNTIYF.

This chain uses TRBV4-1 with TRBJ1-1; TRBD1 matches at 7 bases. Losses at the gene ends were 0 bases for V and 4 bases for J; bases not matched to a gene: 5. Germline-derived CDR1 and CDR2 are MGHRA and YSYEKL. The CDR3 contains 15 residues. DNA of the CDR3: TGCGCCAGCAGCCAAGAACCGCAGGGGGGCACTGAAGCTTTCTTT. Its translation: CASSQEPQGGTEAFF.

V and J are TRBV27 and TRBJ2-7; tentatively, D is TRBD2 (5 bases). Germline CDR1 MNHEY, CDR2 SMNVEV (reference sequence). Trimming left V 3 bases short and J 0 bases short, with 18 bases between. This CDR3 has 17 amino acids. The CDR3 spells CASSFRTFGSGSYEQYF. As DNA, the CDR3 is TGTGCCAGCAGTTTTAGGACTTTCGGGTCTGGCTCCTACGAGCAGTACTTC.

This clone came up once. The V and J genes are TRBV6-5 and TRBJ2-3; D not certain. Germline V gene lookup returns CDR1 MNHEY and CDR2 SVGAGI. Trimming took off 5 bases at V and 2 bases at J, with 5 bases between the two ends. This CDR3 is 12 amino acids long. CDR3 bases: TGTGCCAGCAGTCAAAACACAGATACGCAGTATTTT. This gives the protein CASSQNTDTQYF.

The rearrangement joins TRBV10-2 to TRBJ2-5, with 14 bases identical to TRBD2. Losses at the gene ends were 6 bases for V and 5 bases for J; bases not matched to a gene: 11. The CDR3 covers 17 residues. CDR1 is WSHSY and CDR2 is SAAADI in the germline V gene. The CDR3: CASRAGTSGGLRETQYF. DNA of the CDR3: TGCGCCAGCAGAGCCGGGACTAGCGGGGGACTGAGGGAGACCCAGTACTTC.

This clone has just one count. This sequence joins TRBV11-2 and TRBJ2-7, with D maybe TRBD2 (6 bases). This CDR3 has 14 amino acids. The V end was cut by 4 bases, the J end by 5 bases, with 15 bases between. Germline V CDR1 and CDR2: SGHAT, FQNNGV. The CDR3 spells CASSSLRRGNEQYF. The CDR3 DNA follows: TGTGCCAGCAGCTCCCTAAGACGCGGGAACGAGCAGTACTTC. The full variable domain, completed using reference TRBV11-2 and TRBJ2-7, is EAGVAQSPRYKIIEKRQSVAFWCNPISGHATLYWYQQILGQGPKLLIQFQNNGVVDDSQLPKDRFSAERLKGVDSTLKIQPAKLEDSAVYLCASSSLRRGNEQYFGPGTRLTVT.

J is TRBJ1-4 and V is TRBV15; a possible D gene is TRBD1 (5 bases). CDR3 length equals 15 residues. Trimming stripped 1 base from V and 4 bases from J, with 10 bases between. Germline V CDR1 and CDR2: LNHNV, YYDKDF (reference sequence). The CDR3 DNA reads as TGTGCCACCAGCAGAGCGGGGGATATTAATGAAAAACTGTTTTTT. Protein: CATSRAGDINEKLFF.

V and J are TRBV10-3 and TRBJ2-2; 7 bases fit TRBD1. The CDR3 has 15 amino acids. With V trimmed by 4 bases and J by 2 bases, 4 bases remained unmatched. From germline, CDR1 is ENHRY and CDR2 SYGVKD. This CDR3 reads CAISGRQGNTGELFF. Here the CDR3 DNA reads TGTGCCATCAGTGGTAGACAGGGCAACACCGGGGAGCTGTTTTTT.